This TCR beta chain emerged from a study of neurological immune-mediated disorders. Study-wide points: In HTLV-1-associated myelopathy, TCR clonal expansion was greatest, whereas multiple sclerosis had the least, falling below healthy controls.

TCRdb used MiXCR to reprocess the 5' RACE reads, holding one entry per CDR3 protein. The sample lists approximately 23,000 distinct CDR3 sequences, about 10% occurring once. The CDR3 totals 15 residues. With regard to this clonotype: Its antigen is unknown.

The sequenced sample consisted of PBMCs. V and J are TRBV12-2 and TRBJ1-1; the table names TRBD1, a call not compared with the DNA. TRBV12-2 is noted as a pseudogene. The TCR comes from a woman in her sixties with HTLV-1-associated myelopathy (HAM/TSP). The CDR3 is CASRLPRGLFTEAFF. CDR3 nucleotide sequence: TGTGCAAGTCGCTTACCCCGGGGGCTGTTCACTGAAGCTTTCTTT.